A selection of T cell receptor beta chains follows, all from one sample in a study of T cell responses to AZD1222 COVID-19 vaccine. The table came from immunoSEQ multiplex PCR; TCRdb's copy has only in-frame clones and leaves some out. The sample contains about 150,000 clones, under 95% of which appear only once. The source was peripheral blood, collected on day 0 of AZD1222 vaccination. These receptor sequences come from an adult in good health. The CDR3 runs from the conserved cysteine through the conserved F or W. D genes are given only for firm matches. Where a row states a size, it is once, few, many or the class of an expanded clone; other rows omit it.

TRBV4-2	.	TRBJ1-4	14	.	TGTGCCAGCAGCCAACAGGGGTCTAATGAAAAACTGTTTTTT	CASSQQGSNEKLFF
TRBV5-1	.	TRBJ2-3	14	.	TGCGCCAGCAGTGTAGGCAAGCACACAGATACGCAGTATTTT	CASSVGKHTDTQYF
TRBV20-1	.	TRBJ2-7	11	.	TGCAGTGCTAGAAAATCCTACGAGCAGTACTTC	CSARKSYEQYF
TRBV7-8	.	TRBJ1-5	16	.	TGTGCCAGCAGCGGCCGGGGGCAGGGGATTAGGCAGCCCCAGCATTTT	CASSGRGQGIRQPQHF
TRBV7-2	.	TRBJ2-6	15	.	TGTGCCAGCAGCTTACGAAGCTCTGGGGCCAACGTCCTGACTTTC	CASSLRSSGANVLTF
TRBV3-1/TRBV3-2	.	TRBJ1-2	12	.	TGTGCCAGCAGCCAAGGACGGCATGGCTACACCTTC	CASSQGRHGYTF
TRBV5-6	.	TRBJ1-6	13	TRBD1	TGTGCCAGCGGGACAGGGGGTATTTCACCCCTCCACTTT	CASGTGGISPLHF
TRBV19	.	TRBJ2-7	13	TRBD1	TGTGCCAGTAGCCGGGACAGGCTCAACGAGCAGTACTTC	CASSRDRLNEQYF
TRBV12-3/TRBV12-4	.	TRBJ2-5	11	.	TGTGCCAGCAGTTTTGAGGAGACCCAGTACTTC	CASSFEETQYF
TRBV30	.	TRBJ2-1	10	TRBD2	TGTGCCTTCCGAGCGGGAGCGGTGTTCTTC	CAFRAGAVFF
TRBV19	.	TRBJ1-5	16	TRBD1	TGTGCCAGTAGTCCCCTGGACAGGGGGGGCAATCAGCCCCAGCATTTT	CASSPLDRGGNQPQHF
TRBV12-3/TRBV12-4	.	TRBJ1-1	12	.	TGTGCCAGCCGGAGGGTGGACACTGAAGCTTTCTTT	CASRRVDTEAFF
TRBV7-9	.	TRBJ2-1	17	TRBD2	TGTGCCAGCAGCCCCCATCTAGCGGGGGGCTCCTACAATGAGCAGTTCTTC	CASSPHLAGGSYNEQFF
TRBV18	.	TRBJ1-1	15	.	TGTGCCAGCTCACCATTGGACACTCGGAACACTGAAGCTTTCTTT	CASSPLDTRNTEAFF
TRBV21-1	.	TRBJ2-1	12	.	TGTGCCAGCAAGGGACCTTTGGGTGAGCAGTTCTTC	CASKGPLGEQFF
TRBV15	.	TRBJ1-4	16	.	TGTGCCACCAGCAGAGGAATTAGTGAGGGCCATGAAAAACTGTTTTTT	CATSRGISEGHEKLFF
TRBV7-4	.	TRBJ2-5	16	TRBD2	TGTGCCAGCAGCTTATGGGGTCTAGCGGGAGGAGAGACCCAGTACTTC	CASSLWGLAGGETQYF
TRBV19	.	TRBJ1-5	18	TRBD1	TGTGCCAGTAGTATAGGGGAGGACAGGGGTTATCGCAATCAGCCCCAGCATTTT	CASSIGEDRGYRNQPQHF
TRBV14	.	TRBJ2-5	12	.	TGTGCCAGCAGCCTAACCCCCGAGACCCAGTACTTC	CASSLTPETQYF
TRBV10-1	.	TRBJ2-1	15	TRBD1	TGCGCCAGCAGTGAGAAAGGCCAGGGGGCGTTTGAGCAGTTCTTC	CASSEKGQGAFEQFF
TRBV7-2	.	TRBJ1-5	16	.	TGTGCCAGCAGCTCCCGACAGTTTAATAGCAATCAGCCCCAGCATTTT	CASSSRQFNSNQPQHF
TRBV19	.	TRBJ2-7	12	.	TGTGCCAGTAGTATAGGGTCCTACGAGCAGTACTTC	CASSIGSYEQYF
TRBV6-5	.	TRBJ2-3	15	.	TGTGCCAGCAGAAACAGGGAGGTCCGCACAGATACGCAGTATTTT	CASRNREVRTDTQYF
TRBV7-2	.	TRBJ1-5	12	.	TGTGCCAGCAGCTTAGGATCCCGGCCCCAGCATTTT	CASSLGSRPQHF
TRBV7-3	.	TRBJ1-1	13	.	TGTGCCAGCAGCTTTGGACCTAACACTGAAGCTTTCTTT	CASSFGPNTEAFF
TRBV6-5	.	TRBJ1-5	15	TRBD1	TGTGCCAGCAGCCCGGGACAGGGGGTCGGTCAGCCCCAGCATTTT	CASSPGQGVGQPQHF
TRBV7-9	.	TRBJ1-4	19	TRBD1	TGTGCCAGCAGCTTAGAAACCGGGACAGGGGAAGGTTCTAATGAAAAACTGTTTTTT	CASSLETGTGEGSNEKLFF
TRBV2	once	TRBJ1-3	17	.	TGTGCCAGCAGTCAAATAAAACGACGGAACTCTGGAAACACCATATATTTT	CASSQIKRRNSGNTIYF
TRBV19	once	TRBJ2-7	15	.	TGTGCCAGTAGTCACATCGGCGGGGGCCGGCACGAGCAGTACTTC	CASSHIGGGRHEQYF
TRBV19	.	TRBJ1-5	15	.	TGTGCCAGTAGTATAGATTATTTCAGGAATCAGCCCCAGCATTTT	CASSIDYFRNQPQHF
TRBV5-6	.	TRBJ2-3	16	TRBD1	TGTGCCAGCAGCTTGGGCCAGGGGGTAAACACAGATACGCAGTATTTT	CASSLGQGVNTDTQYF
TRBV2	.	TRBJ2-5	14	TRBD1	TGTGCCAGCAGCAGACAGGGGGCTTGGGAGACCCAGTACTTC	CASSRQGAWETQYF
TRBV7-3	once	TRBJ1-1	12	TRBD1	TGTGCCAGCAGCCCCACAGGGGGGGCAGCTTTCTTT	CASSPTGGAAFF
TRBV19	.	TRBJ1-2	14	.	TGTGCCAGTAGTATGGGCAGGTCGTTTGTCGGCTACACCTTC	CASSMGRSFVGYTF
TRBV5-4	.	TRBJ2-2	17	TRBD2	TGTGCCAGCAGCTTGGCCAGACTAGCGGGACTTGGCGGGGAGCTGTTTTTT	CASSLARLAGLGGELFF
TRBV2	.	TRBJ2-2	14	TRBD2	TGTGCCAGAGAAAGCGGGGCCAAGACCGGGGAGCTGTTTTTT	CARESGAKTGELFF
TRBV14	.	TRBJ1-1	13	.	TGTGCCAGCAGCCCGTGGGGGAGGACTGAAGCTTTCTTT	CASSPWGRTEAFF
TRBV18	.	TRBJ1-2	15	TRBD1	TGTGCCAGCTCACCAGCGACAGGGGCGGAGAGCGGCTACACCTTC	CASSPATGAESGYTF
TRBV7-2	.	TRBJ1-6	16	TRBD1	TGTGCCAGCAGCCCCGACAGGGTGATCGCCGAATCACCCCTCCACTTT	CASSPDRVIAESPLHF
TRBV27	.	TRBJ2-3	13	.	TGTGCCAGCAGTTTGCTCCTCCGGGGCCAGGAGTATTTT	CASSLLLRGQEYF